This record concerns one TCR beta chain sequence. Its antigen is unidentified. The data stem from a study of a mutant IDH1 vaccine in newly diagnosed glioma. Study overall: Scheduled for weeks 1, 3, 5, 7, 11, 15, 19 and 23, eight vaccinations were given to patients. Of treated patients, approximately 62% were men and approximately 40% women, averaging roughly 42 years.

As for time point: week 23, last vaccination. The content of each vaccine dose was 300 ug of mutant IDH1 20-mer peptide, and topical imiquimod accompanied it. Germline V CDR1 and CDR2: SQVTM, ANQGSEA. J was trimmed by 8 bases and V by 6 bases; bases with no gene match: 8. The CDR3 extends over 12 amino acids. Only in-frame clones appear in the TCRdb table, and some are missing; sequencing was by immunoSEQ multiplex PCR. The table has tens of thousands of clones, over 75% seen once. Material: PBMCs, obtained from a glioma patient whose treatment included an IDH1 peptide vaccine. This receptor was obtained from a young man with glioma. The chain uses TRBV29-1 and TRBJ1-2; 8 nucleotides agree with TRBD1. The CDR3 reads CSVSGQGGGYTF. In nucleotides, the CDR3 is TGCAGCGTCTCCGGACAGGGTGGAGGCTACACCTTC. The entire variable domain, with the rest obtained from reference TRBV29-1 and TRBJ1-2, is as follows: SAVISQKPSRDICQRGTSLTIQCQVDSQVTMMFWYRQQPGQSLTLIATANQGSEATYESGFVIDKFPISRPNLTFSTLTVSNMSPEDSSIYLCSVSGQGGGYTFGSGTRLTVV.